The 11 T cell receptor beta chains reported below all come from one sample, sequenced in a study of blood T cell repertoires in COVID-19. Sequenced by immunoSEQ multiplex PCR; TCRdb stores in-frame clones only, minus some. The repertoire includes 150,000 to 200,000 clones, about four fifths of them detected once, and about 10% sits in the top ten. Material: peripheral blood. Every receptor here comes from a man aged 55 to 69 with active or convalescent COVID-19.

This chain links TRBV19 with TRBJ1-3; 9 bases agree with TRBD1. Per germline, CDR1 LNHDA and CDR2 SQIVND (reference sequence). Trimming removed 5 bases from V and 0 bases from J; junction bases left unmatched: 8. The CDR3 length is 17 residues. The CDR3 loop is CASSPRDRVYSGNTIYF. The CDR3 bases are TGTGCCAGTAGTCCCCGGGACAGGGTCTACTCTGGAAACACCATATATTTT.

This chain uses TRBV10-1 with TRBJ2-3, with a possible D match to TRBD2 (6 bases). Germline-derived CDR1 and CDR2 are WNHNN and SYGVQD (reference sequence). The CDR3 loop spans 15 amino acids. Trimming cost V 2 bases and J 7 bases, with 16 bases left between them. The CDR3 sequence is CASSETSRVPYTQYF. DNA for the CDR3: TGCGCCAGCAGTGAGACTAGCCGGGTTCCATATACGCAGTATTTT.

In its sample, this clone was seen a few times. The chain recombines TRBV7-9 with TRBJ1-2, with 9 nucleotides matching TRBD1. With V trimmed by 6 bases and J by 8 bases, 7 bases remained unmatched. Germline V gives CDR1 SEHNR, CDR2 FQNEAQ (reference sequence). The CDR3 extends over 13 amino acids. For the CDR3, the DNA is TGTGCCAGCAGGCCACAGGGGGCGAAGGGCTACACCTTC. Translation: CASRPQGAKGYTF.

The chain employs TRBV6-4 and TRBJ2-2; TRBD1 matches at 10 bases. V trimming: 10 bases; J trimming: 5 bases; junction bases outside the gene matches: 7. The CDR3 has 14 amino acids. Germline lookup yields CDR1 MRHNA and CDR2 SNTAGT. The CDR3 region has the DNA TGTGCCATTAAAATGGACAGGGGGACCGGGGAGCTGTTTTTT. It codes for CAIKMDRGTGELFF.

This clone was recorded a few times. The V gene is TRBV4-2, the J gene TRBJ1-1, with D maybe TRBD1 (5 bases). Per germline, CDR1 LGHNA and CDR2 YNFKEQ. Trimming took off 4 bases at V and 5 bases at J, with 17 bases between the two ends. The CDR3 length is 15 residues. The CDR3 DNA follows: TGTGCCAGCAGCCTCCAGCCGGGGGTACAAACTGAAGCTTTCTTT. As protein: CASSLQPGVQTEAFF.

This chain connects TRBV5-6 to TRBJ2-3; the match to TRBD1 covers 9 bases. Trimming took 3 bases from V and 3 from J; bases not matched to a gene: 2. Germline V lookup: CDR1 SGHDT, CDR2 YYEEEE. The CDR3 runs 14 residues. The CDR3 protein is CASSYGQGTDTQYF. The CDR3 coding sequence is TGTGCCAGCAGCTATGGACAGGGGACAGATACGCAGTATTTT.

V usage is TRBV10-1 and J usage is TRBJ2-3; 8 nucleotides line up with TRBD2. The CDR3 has 15 amino acids. Losses at the gene ends were 7 bases for V and 5 bases for J; bases not matched to a gene: 11. Germline V gene data show CDR1 as WNHNN and CDR2 as SYGVQD (reference sequence). The CDR3 loop is CASNPGGSSEDTQYF. CDR3 nucleotide sequence: TGCGCCAGCAATCCGGGGGGGTCTTCGGAAGATACGCAGTATTTT.

This chain's CDR3 is CASSTTGDQPQHF. The CDR3 bases are TGTGCCAGCAGCACGACAGGGGATCAGCCCCAGCATTTT. The chain recombines TRBV12-3 or TRBV12-4 with TRBJ1-5; 8 nucleotides line up with TRBD1. Trimming at V came to 6 bases and at J to 5 bases, leaving 3 bases not matched to a gene. The CDR3 consists of 13 residues.

The chain links TRBV27 to TRBJ2-7; D gene uncertain. V dropped 3 bases and J dropped 2 bases, with 8 bases sitting between them. CDR1 and CDR2 (germline): MNHEY, SMNVEV (reference sequence). CDR3 length: 13 amino acids. The CDR3 here is CASSFGQAYEQYF. The CDR3 DNA reads as TGTGCCAGCAGTTTTGGCCAGGCCTACGAGCAGTACTTC.

The gene calls are TRBV3-1 (or the pseudogene TRBV3-2) and TRBJ2-5, with 7 bases identical to TRBD1. V shed 0 bases, J shed 6 bases, and the junction held 7 bases outside the gene matches. CDR3 length: 15 amino acids. Germline loops: CDR1 LGHDT, CDR2 YNNKEL (reference sequence). The CDR3 DNA follows: TGTGCCAGCAGCCAAGATTTAGGGGGCGAAAAGACCCAGTACTTC. This gives the protein CASSQDLGGEKTQYF.

The chain has TRBV19 and TRBJ2-1; D call uncertain. Germline CDR1 and CDR2: LNHDA and SQIVND (reference sequence). The CDR3 is made up of 15 amino acids. Between the trimmed V and J ends, which lost 5 bases and 0 bases, there was a span of 11 bases. The CDR3 loop reads CASSLFDSSYNEQFF. The CDR3, as DNA: TGTGCCAGTAGTCTCTTTGATAGCTCCTACAATGAGCAGTTCTTC.